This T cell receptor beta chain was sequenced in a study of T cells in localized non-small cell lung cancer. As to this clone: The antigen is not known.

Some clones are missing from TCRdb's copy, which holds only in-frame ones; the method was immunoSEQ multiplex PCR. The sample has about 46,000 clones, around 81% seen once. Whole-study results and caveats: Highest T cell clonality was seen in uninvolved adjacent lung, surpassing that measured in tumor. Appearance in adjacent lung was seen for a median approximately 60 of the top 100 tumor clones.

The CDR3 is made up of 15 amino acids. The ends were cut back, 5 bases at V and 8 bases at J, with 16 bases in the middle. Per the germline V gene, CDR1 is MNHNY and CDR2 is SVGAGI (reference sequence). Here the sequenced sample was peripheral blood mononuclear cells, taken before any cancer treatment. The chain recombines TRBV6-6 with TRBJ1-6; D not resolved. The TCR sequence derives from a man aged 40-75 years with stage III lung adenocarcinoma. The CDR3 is CASSPAWGGDSPLHF. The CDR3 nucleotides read TGTGCCAGCAGTCCTGCTTGGGGTGGAGATTCACCCCTCCACTTT.